What follows are 23 T cell receptor beta chains derived from one specimen sequenced in a study of blood T cell repertoires in COVID-19. TCRdb keeps only in-frame clones here, not all; method: immunoSEQ multiplex PCR. This table holds 140,000 or so clones, just under 90% found once. Sequenced input: peripheral blood. The receptors originated from a woman between 45 and 65 years old with active or convalescent COVID-19.

V usage is TRBV12-5 and J usage is TRBJ1-6; 8 bases are shared with TRBD1. Trimming cost V 7 bases and J 8 bases; bases outside gene matches: 10. The CDR3 is made up of 15 amino acids. CDR1 and CDR2 from the germline V gene are LGHNT and FRNRAP. The CDR3 DNA reads TGTGCTAGTGTGGGATCAGGGGGCTCGGATTCACCCCTCCACTTT. Translated, it gives CASVGSGGSDSPLHF. Combining the CDR3 with reference TRBV12-5 and TRBJ1-6 gives the whole variable domain DARVTQTPRHKVTEMGQEVTMRCQPILGHNTVFWYRQTMMQGLELLAYFRNRAPLDDSGMPKDRFSAEMPDATLATLKIQPSEPRDSAVYFCASVGSGGSDSPLHFGNGTRLTVT.

The V call is TRBV30, the J call TRBJ1-1; no firm D call. The CDR3 length is 11 residues. Germline CDR1 and CDR2: GTSNPN and SVGIG (reference sequence). V gave up 0 bases and J gave up 10 bases, with 9 bases separating them. The CDR3 sequence is CAWSVADVAFF. The DNA of the CDR3 is TGTGCCTGGAGTGTAGCGGATGTAGCTTTCTTT.

The gene calls are TRBV19 and TRBJ1-5, with TRBD1 matching over 7 bases. CDR3 size: 19 residues. V gave up 1 base and J gave up 0 bases; unmatched junction bases: 12. In germline, CDR1 is LNHDA, CDR2 SQIVND (reference sequence). The CDR3 DNA sequence: TGTGCCAGTAGTATAGCCACAGGGGCCAACATGTATAGCAATCAGCCCCAGCATTTT. It translates to CASSIATGANMYSNQPQHF.

The chain uses TRBV27 and TRBJ1-5; D gene uncertain. Germline V lookup: CDR1 MNHEY, CDR2 SMNVEV (reference sequence). The CDR3 loop spans 16 amino acids. The germline V and J ends were trimmed by 6 bases and 5 bases, with 20 bases remaining between them. CDR3 DNA sequence: TGTGCCAGCAGGACAACTGCGGGAGGAGGGCATCAGCCCCAGCATTTT. It codes for CASRTTAGGGHQPQHF.

The chain combines TRBV21-1 with TRBJ2-1; TRBD1 is taken as the D call from the table, unchecked against the DNA. TRBV21-1 is deemed a pseudogene. The CDR3 loop spans 17 amino acids. CDR3 amino acids: CASKGVDPLFSYNEQFF. The CDR3 DNA sequence: TGTGCCAGCAAGGGGGTCGACCCTCTCTTCTCCTACAATGAGCAGTTCTTC.

The rearrangement uses TRBV3-1 (or the pseudogene TRBV3-2) and TRBJ2-7, with 12 bases identical to TRBD1. The CDR3 length is 17 residues. Germline V gene lookup returns CDR1 LGHDT and CDR2 YNNKEL (reference sequence). V shed 0 bases, J shed 5 bases, and the junction held 8 bases outside the gene matches. This CDR3 reads CASSQEWLGQGAHEQYF. CDR3 coding DNA: TGTGCCAGCAGCCAAGAGTGGCTGGGACAGGGGGCCCACGAGCAGTACTTC.

Comment on this clone: This sample includes further DNA sequences coding for the same CDR3. The chain links TRBV19 to TRBJ1-2, with D uncertain. Between the trimmed V and J ends, which lost 1 base and 2 bases, there was a span of 5 bases. This CDR3 has 13 amino acids. CDR1 and CDR2 (germline): LNHDA, SQIVND (reference sequence). The CDR3 region is CASSIGRNYGYTF. The CDR3 nucleotides are TGTGCCAGTAGTATAGGCAGGAACTATGGCTACACCTTC.

This clone was picked up one time. CDR3 protein: CASSLSGAQVYGYTF. For the CDR3, the DNA is TGTGCCAGCAGCTTATCCGGAGCTCAAGTGTATGGCTACACCTTC. The rearrangement links TRBV7-9 to TRBJ1-2; D unresolved. There are 15 residues in the CDR3. Germline V CDR1 and CDR2: SEHNR, FQNEAQ (reference sequence). V lost 2 bases, J lost 5 bases, and 15 bases lay in between.

This rearrangement joins TRBV7-3 to TRBJ2-1; TRBD1 might be the D (6 bases). CDR1 SGHTA and CDR2 FQGTGA come from the germline V gene. Trimming cost V 3 bases and J 0 bases, with 9 bases left between them. The CDR3 contains 15 residues. CDR3 amino acids: CASSLGRGSYNEQFF. The CDR3 nucleotides are TGTGCCAGCAGCTTGGGCAGGGGCTCCTACAATGAGCAGTTCTTC.

This chain uses TRBV7-2 with TRBJ1-3; 10 bases fit TRBD1. J was trimmed by 4 bases and V by 4 bases; bases with no gene match: 4. The V gene's germline CDR1 is SGHTA and CDR2 FQGNSA. This CDR3 is 15 amino acids long. CDR3 nucleotides: TGTGCCAGCAGCTCCAGGACAGGGGGGGGAAACACCATATATTTT. This encodes CASSSRTGGGNTIYF.

The chain links TRBV18 to TRBJ2-1, with 13 nucleotides matching TRBD2. The CDR3 totals 16 residues. Per the germline V gene, CDR1 is KGHSH and CDR2 is LQKENI. V shed 7 bases, J shed 6 bases, and the junction held 9 bases outside the gene matches. This chain's CDR3 is CASCMRLAGGGNEQFF. CDR3 DNA: TGTGCCAGCTGTATGAGACTAGCGGGGGGCGGCAATGAGCAGTTCTTC. Full variable domain (outside the CDR3, taken from reference TRBV18 and TRBJ2-1): NAGVMQNPRHLVRRRGQEARLRCSPMKGHSHVYWYRQLPEEGLKFMVYLQKENIIDESGMPKERFSAEFPKEGPSILRIQQVVRGDSAAYFCASCMRLAGGGNEQFFGPGTRLTVL.

The CDR3 coding sequence is TGTGCCAGCAGTGAAGGTCAGGTGAGAGGGCAGCCCCAGCATTTT. Its protein product is CASSEGQVRGQPQHF. The V gene is TRBV6-1, the J gene TRBJ1-5; no firm D call. V dropped 1 base and J dropped 7 bases, with 14 bases sitting between them. Germline V gene data show CDR1 as MNHNS and CDR2 as SASEGT. The CDR3 has 15 residues.

The chain carries TRBV2 and TRBJ2-5; 9 bases line up with TRBD2. Germline-derived CDR1 and CDR2 are SNHLY and FYNNEI. V lost 0 bases to trimming and J lost 4 bases; unmatched junction nucleotides: 6. The CDR3 totals 16 residues. The CDR3 nucleotides read TGTGCCAGCAGTGAAGCTAGCGGGAGCTTGGTAGAGACCCAGTACTTC. This codes for CASSEASGSLVETQYF.

The V call is TRBV28, the J call TRBJ1-6, with a tentative D call TRBD1 (6 bases). Germline CDR1 MDHEN, CDR2 SYDVKM. This CDR3 region has 16 residues. V was clipped by 4 bases and J by 7 bases, with 17 bases between them. For the CDR3, the DNA is TGTGCCAGCAGTTCCCCTGGGCCAGGGGACAATTCACCCCTCCACTTT. Protein: CASSSPGPGDNSPLHF.

The chain is built from TRBV3-1 (or the pseudogene TRBV3-2) and TRBJ1-1, with a possible D match to TRBD1 (5 bases). The V and J ends lost 4 bases and 8 bases respectively, with 17 bases between them. CDR1 is LGHDT and CDR2 is YNNKEL in the germline V gene (reference sequence). This CDR3 contains 14 residues. CDR3 sequence (DNA): TGTGCCAGCAGCCGTTGGACAAAACCAACGGAAGCTTTCTTT. This encodes CASSRWTKPTEAFF.

This clone was counted only a few times. This chain connects TRBV27 to TRBJ1-6; weak D call: TRBD1 (6 bases). The CDR3 length is 14 residues. Germline V gene data show CDR1 as MNHEY and CDR2 as SMNVEV (reference sequence). With 2 bases removed from V and 9 bases from J, the gap between germline ends came to 11 bases. This CDR3 reads CASSLAGRGSPLHF. DNA for the CDR3: TGTGCCAGCAGTTTAGCCGGCAGGGGTTCACCCCTCCACTTT.

The chain recombines TRBV19 with TRBJ1-2; D not certain. V lost 8 bases, J lost 10 bases, and 17 bases lay in between. CDR3 length equals 12 residues. Germline values: CDR1 LNHDA, CDR2 SQIVND (reference sequence). The CDR3 DNA sequence: TGTGCCAGTGAGAACCCCCAGGCAACCTACACCTTC. Its translation is CASENPQATYTF.

The chain carries TRBV4-1 and TRBJ2-2; 10 nucleotides line up with TRBD1. V shed 4 bases and J 4 bases; nucleotides not matched to a gene: 6. This CDR3 is 16 amino acids long. Germline V gives CDR1 MGHRA, CDR2 YSYEKL. CDR3 in amino acids: CASSLGTGVSTGELFF. CDR3 nucleotide sequence: TGCGCCAGCAGCCTTGGGACAGGGGTATCCACCGGGGAGCTGTTTTTT.

The chain links TRBV28 to TRBJ2-3; 11 positions agree with TRBD2. V was clipped by 6 bases and J by 4 bases; unmatched bases: 3. This CDR3 has 14 amino acids. Germline CDR1 reads MDHEN; CDR2 reads SYDVKM. The DNA for the CDR3 is TGTGCCAGCAGGCAGGGACTAGCGGCAGATACGCAGTATTTT. This translates into CASRQGLAADTQYF. The whole variable domain, filled in from reference TRBV28 and TRBJ2-3, reads DVKVTQSSRYLVKRTGEKVFLECVQDMDHENMFWYRQDPGLGLRLIYFSYDVKMKEKGDIPEGYSVSREKKERFSLILESASTNQTSMYLCASRQGLAADTQYFGPGTRLTVL.

The chain has TRBV28 and TRBJ2-7, with D perhaps matching TRBD1 (6 bases). V lost 5 bases to trimming and J lost 4 bases, with 21 bases between them. The CDR3 runs to 16 residues. Germline values: CDR1 MDHEN, CDR2 SYDVKM. The CDR3 is CASSPPRGRSGYEQYF. DNA of the CDR3: TGTGCCAGCAGTCCTCCCAGGGGCCGTTCTGGGTACGAGCAGTACTTC.

The rearrangement joins TRBV28 to TRBJ1-3; D remains ambiguous. CDR1 is MDHEN and CDR2 is SYDVKM in the germline V gene. V dropped 3 bases and J dropped 1 base, with 10 bases sitting between them. The CDR3 is 15 amino acids. The CDR3 DNA reads as TGTGCCAGCAGTTTCCCACCGAGGTCTGGAAACACCATATATTTT. Residues: CASSFPPRSGNTIYF.

The chain joins TRBV30 to TRBJ2-1; D remains unclear. CDR3 size: 12 residues. With 3 bases removed from V and 3 bases from J, the gap between germline ends came to 6 bases. CDR1 is GTSNPN and CDR2 is SVGIG in the germline V gene (reference sequence). The CDR3 DNA is TGTGCCTGGAGCTTTCTCTACAATGAGCAGTTCTTC. This encodes CAWSFLYNEQFF.

DNA of the CDR3: TGTGCCAGCAGCCCCAGACAGGGGACTTCCACTGAAGCTTTCTTT. Its translation: CASSPRQGTSTEAFF. The genes are TRBV2 and TRBJ1-1; 8 bases are shared with TRBD1. CDR3 length equals 15 residues. Per the germline V gene, CDR1 is SNHLY and CDR2 is FYNNEI. V shed 6 bases and J 4 bases; nucleotides not matched to a gene: 10. Full variable domain (missing parts from reference TRBV2 and TRBJ1-1): EPEVTQTPSHQVTQMGQEVILRCVPISNHLYFYWYRQILGQKVEFLVSFYNNEISEKSEIFDDQFSVERPDGSNFTLKIRSTKLEDSAMYFCASSPRQGTSTEAFFGQGTRLTVV.